This T cell receptor (beta chain) was retrieved from a study of T-cell reconstitution after alpha-beta-depleted transplantation in children. Whole-study results and caveats: Several hundred expanded graft clones reportedly were the source of alpha-beta T cells about two months after transplant. Newly made T cells mostly supplied T-cell counts and diversity one year after transplant. Where some patients showed high TCRbeta diversity at day 60, it came from recipient T cells and thymic progenitors that had survived.

This clonotype was seen more than once but under ten times. Its matching antigen is unknown. Germline V lookup: CDR1 MNHEY, CDR2 SMNVEV (reference sequence). The CDR3 is 13 residues long. The V end lost 6 bases, the J end lost 6 bases, and 12 bases lay between the germline ends. Preparation of the TCRbeta library used unique molecular identifiers. TCRdb analysed the PCR reads with MiXCR anew, one entry per CDR3 protein. The sample contains about 980,000 distinct CDR3 sequences, 25% to 30% of which appear only once. This sequence joins TRBV27 and TRBJ1-5; a weak D match, TRBD1 (5 bases). This receptor was identified in a boy under two years old who had a stem cell transplant for SCID, so the T cells may come from the graft donor. The material was PBMCs, mostly from graft donor cells, obtained 360 days after TCRalphabeta/CD19-depleted stem cell transplant. The CDR3 sequence: CASSQGKVQPQHF. The CDR3 bases are TGTGCCAGCAGCCAGGGCAAGGTTCAGCCCCAGCATTTT.